The 21 T cell receptor beta chains below come from one sample, sequenced in a study of siplizumab effects on memory and regulatory T cells. The repertoire was sequenced with immunoSEQ multiplex PCR; TCRdb's copy has only in-frame clones and lacks some. The table records 90,000 to 120,000 clones, 90% to 95% of them present only once. Source material: Tregs sorted from blood. These receptors all stem from a human donor in good health.

This chain links TRBV18 with TRBJ1-5; weak D call: TRBD1 (6 bases). Germline CDR1 KGHSH, CDR2 LQKENI. CDR3 length equals 14 residues. Trimming took off 2 bases at V and 7 bases at J, with 12 bases between the two ends. This CDR3 is CASSPTGLEQPQHF. For the CDR3, the DNA is TGTGCCAGCTCACCAACAGGGCTTGAGCAGCCCCAGCATTTT.

The chain employs TRBV6-6 and TRBJ1-1; 9 bases align to TRBD1. The CDR3 covers 14 residues. Germline CDR1 and CDR2: MNHNY and SVGAGI (reference sequence). J was trimmed by 4 bases and V by 6 bases; bases with no gene match: 6. The CDR3 coding sequence is TGTGCCAGCAGATCAGGGGACAGGGCCACTGAAGCTTTCTTT. It specifies CASRSGDRATEAFF.

The CDR3 bases are TGTGCCAGCAGCCATCGACAGACCCATTACGAGCAGTACTTC. Amino acids: CASSHRQTHYEQYF. The rearrangement uses TRBV14 and TRBJ2-7; the D gene is possibly TRBD1 (5 bases). This CDR3 has 14 amino acids. Germline assignment: CDR1 SGHDN and CDR2 FVKESK. Trimming left V 3 bases short and J 4 bases short, with 13 bases between.

This clone was picked up one time. The chain employs TRBV21-1 and TRBJ2-2. TRBV21-1 is reported as a pseudogene. The CDR3 consists of 15 residues. The CDR3 spells CASSNRALNTGELFF. The CDR3 DNA reads as TGTGCCAGCAGCAATAGGGCGCTTAACACCGGGGAGCTGTTTTTT.

The J gene is TRBJ2-7, the V gene TRBV7-2; TRBD2 might be the D (6 bases). The CDR3 loop spans 15 amino acids. Trimming stripped 5 bases from V and 3 bases from J, with 17 bases between. Germline V gene sequence: CDR1 SGHTA, CDR2 FQGNSA. CDR3 residues: CASSPLGLTLYEQYF. The CDR3 nucleotides read TGTGCCAGCAGCCCACTGGGACTTACTCTCTACGAGCAGTACTTC.

This clone was detected once. V is TRBV5-1 and J is TRBJ2-1; 14 bases agree with TRBD2. This CDR3 is 18 amino acids long. Germline assignment: CDR1 SGHRS and CDR2 YFSETQ. Trimming took 3 bases from V and 1 from J; bases not matched to a gene: 6. The CDR3 loop reads CASSWGLAGAVSYNEQFF. In nucleotides, the CDR3 is TGCGCCAGCAGCTGGGGACTAGCGGGAGCGGTTTCCTACAATGAGCAGTTCTTC. Drawing the rest from reference TRBV5-1 and TRBJ2-1, the complete variable domain is KAGVTQTPRYLIKTRGQQVTLSCSPISGHRSVSWYQQTPGQGLQFLFEYFSETQRNKGNFPGRFSGRQFSNSRSEMNVSTLELGDSALYLCASSWGLAGAVSYNEQFFGPGTRLTVL.

The J gene is TRBJ2-1, the V gene TRBV9; D is uncertain. The length of the CDR3 is 15 residues. From germline, CDR1 is SGDLS and CDR2 YYNGEE. Trimming removed 2 bases at V and 2 bases at J, with 11 bases between. CDR3 in amino acids: CASSVYQNTYNEQFF. The CDR3 DNA sequence: TGTGCCAGCAGCGTTTACCAGAATACCTACAATGAGCAGTTCTTC. The whole variable domain, remainder taken from reference TRBV9 and TRBJ2-1, is DSGVTQTPKHLITATGQRVTLRCSPRSGDLSVYWYQQSLDQGLQFLIQYYNGEERAKGNILERFSAQQFPDLHSELNLSSLELGDSALYFCASSVYQNTYNEQFFGPGTRLTVL.

V gene TRBV5-1 combines with J gene TRBJ1-4; D not certain. The CDR3 has 14 amino acids. Germline V gives CDR1 SGHRS, CDR2 YFSETQ. Between the trimmed V and J ends, which lost 3 bases and 5 bases, there was a span of 11 bases. CDR3 bases: TGCGCCAGCAGCTGGGGAGATTCCAATGAAAAACTGTTTTTT. Its protein product is CASSWGDSNEKLFF.

The J gene is TRBJ1-3, the V gene TRBV28, with TRBD1 identical over 10 bases. J gave up 0 bases and V 6 bases, and 8 bases lay outside the gene matches. In germline, CDR1 is MDHEN, CDR2 SYDVKM. The CDR3 is 17 amino acids. The CDR3 is CASRAGQGVTSGNTIYF. CDR3 DNA: TGTGCCAGCAGGGCCGGACAGGGGGTGACCTCTGGAAACACCATATATTTT.

The V and J genes are TRBV7-9 and TRBJ2-2; tentatively, D is TRBD2 (6 bases). Trimming pared 2 bases from V and 2 bases from J, leaving 9 bases between. In germline, CDR1 is SEHNR, CDR2 FQNEAQ (reference sequence). The CDR3 loop spans 15 amino acids. The CDR3: CASSLMRDNTGELFF. CDR3 nucleotides: TGTGCCAGCAGCTTAATGCGGGACAACACCGGGGAGCTGTTTTTT. Variable domain in full (rest from reference TRBV7-9 and TRBJ2-2): DTGVSQNPRHKITKRGQNVTFRCDPISEHNRLYWYRQTLGQGPEFLTYFQNEAQLEKSRLLSDRFSAERPKGSFSTLEIQRTEQGDSAMYLCASSLMRDNTGELFFGEGSRLTVL.

The chain couples TRBV19 to TRBJ1-5, with a weak D call TRBD1 (6 bases). In germline, CDR1 is LNHDA, CDR2 SQIVND (reference sequence). The CDR3 spans 17 residues. Trimming cost V 6 bases and J 0 bases, with 18 bases left between them. The CDR3 sequence is CASRGGRDIYSNQPQHF. The CDR3 DNA reads as TGTGCCAGTAGGGGCGGTAGGGACATTTATAGCAATCAGCCCCAGCATTTT.

The V and J genes are TRBV5-1 and TRBJ1-5, with D perhaps matching TRBD1 (6 bases). V shed 4 bases and J shed 3 bases, with 11 bases lying between them. The CDR3 totals 14 residues. From germline, CDR1 is SGHRS and CDR2 YFSETQ. CDR3 in amino acids: CASSEDSSNQPQHF. The CDR3, as DNA: TGCGCCAGCAGCGAGGACAGCTCCAATCAGCCCCAGCATTTT.

The chain employs TRBV7-9 and TRBJ1-2; 8 bases are shared with TRBD1. Trimming took 5 bases from V and 8 from J; bases not matched to a gene: 16. CDR3 length equals 16 residues. Germline V lookup: CDR1 SEHNR, CDR2 FQNEAQ (reference sequence). CDR3 region: CASSPRGQDTSEGYTF. The DNA of the CDR3 is TGTGCCAGCAGCCCTAGGGGACAGGACACTTCTGAGGGCTACACCTTC.

This chain uses TRBV30 with TRBJ1-1; tentative D call: TRBD1 (5 bases). CDR3 length: 13 amino acids. Germline CDR1 and CDR2: GTSNPN and SVGIG (reference sequence). V was clipped by 2 bases and J by 4 bases, with 11 bases between them. CDR3 region: CAWSKKRGTEAFF. CDR3 sequence (DNA): TGTGCCTGGAGTAAAAAGAGGGGCACTGAAGCTTTCTTT.

The chain combines TRBV6-6 with TRBJ1-4; D gene unclear. Germline CDR1 MNHNY, CDR2 SVGAGI (reference sequence). V was trimmed by 2 bases and J by 7 bases, leaving 11 bases between them. The CDR3 extends over 14 amino acids. DNA of the CDR3: TGTGCCAGCAGTTACGGCCTCATGGGTGAAAAACTGTTTTTT. It encodes CASSYGLMGEKLFF.

The chain joins TRBV10-3 to TRBJ1-5, with TRBD1 identical over 7 bases. Germline V gives CDR1 ENHRY, CDR2 SYGVKD. The CDR3 consists of 16 residues. Trimming removed 2 bases from V and 3 bases from J; junction bases left unmatched: 7. The DNA for the CDR3 is TGTGCCATCAGTGAGGAAATAGGGACAGTCAATCAGCCCCAGCATTTT. Its translation is CAISEEIGTVNQPQHF.

V is TRBV15 and J is TRBJ2-5, with TRBD2 matching 7 bases. CDR1 and CDR2 (germline): LNHNV, YYDKDF (reference sequence). The CDR3 runs to 18 residues. V was pared by 1 base and J by 0 bases, with 11 bases of the junction left unmatched. The CDR3 DNA sequence: TGTGCCACCAGCAGAGGTCTTAGGACTAGAGCAGACCAAGAGACCCAGTACTTC. It specifies CATSRGLRTRADQETQYF.

The chain recombines TRBV28 with TRBJ1-5; 8 bases agree with TRBD1. V trimming: 6 bases; J trimming: 5 bases; junction bases outside the gene matches: 12. The CDR3 sequence is 16 residues long. The germline V gene has CDR1 MDHEN and CDR2 SYDVKM. The CDR3 bases are TGTGCCAGCAGCGGATCCCAAACAGGGGGGCATCAGCCCCAGCATTTT. It specifies CASSGSQTGGHQPQHF.

The V and J genes are TRBV21-1 and TRBJ2-7; the table's TRBD1 call for D was not verified on the DNA. TRBV21-1 is listed as a pseudogene. The CDR3 covers 14 residues. The CDR3 sequence is CASSPDRKKGEQYF. Here the CDR3 DNA reads TGTGCCAGCAGCCCGGACAGGAAAAAGGGCGAGCAGTACTTC.

This rearrangement joins TRBV10-1 to TRBJ2-3, with TRBD1 matching over 8 bases. Germline CDR1 WNHNN, CDR2 SYGVQD (reference sequence). This CDR3 has 15 residues. The V segment lost 6 bases and the J segment 8 bases; nucleotides outside the gene matches: 13. Written as DNA, the CDR3 is TGCGCCAGCAGCCGCGGTGGCAGGGGGCAAGGTACGCAGTATTTT. Amino acids: CASSRGGRGQGTQYF.

The V gene is TRBV20-1, the J gene TRBJ2-3; D is unclear. The CDR3 runs 11 residues. Germline lookup yields CDR1 DFQATT and CDR2 SNEGSKA (reference sequence). V lost 4 bases to trimming and J lost 3 bases, with 5 bases between them. The CDR3 bases are TGCAGTGCTACGCGTACAGATACGCAGTATTTT. As protein: CSATRTDTQYF.